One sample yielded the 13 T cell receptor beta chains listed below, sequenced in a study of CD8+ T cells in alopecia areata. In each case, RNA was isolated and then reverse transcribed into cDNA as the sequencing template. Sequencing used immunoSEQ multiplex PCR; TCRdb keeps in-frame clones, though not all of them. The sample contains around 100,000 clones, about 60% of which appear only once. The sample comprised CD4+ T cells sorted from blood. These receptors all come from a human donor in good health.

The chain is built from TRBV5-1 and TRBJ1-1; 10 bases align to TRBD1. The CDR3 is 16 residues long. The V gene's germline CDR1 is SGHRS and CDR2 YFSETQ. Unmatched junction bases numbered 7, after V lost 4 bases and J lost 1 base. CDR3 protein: CASSARGQGKNTEAFF. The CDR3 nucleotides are TGCGCCAGCAGCGCCCGGGGACAGGGGAAGAACACTGAAGCTTTCTTT.

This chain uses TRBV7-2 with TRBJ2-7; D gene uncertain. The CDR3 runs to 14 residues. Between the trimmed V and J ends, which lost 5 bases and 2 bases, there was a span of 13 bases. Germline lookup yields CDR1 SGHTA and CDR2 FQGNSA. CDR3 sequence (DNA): TGTGCCAGCAGCCCCCGTCGAAACGCCTACGAGCAGTACTTC. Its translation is CASSPRRNAYEQYF.

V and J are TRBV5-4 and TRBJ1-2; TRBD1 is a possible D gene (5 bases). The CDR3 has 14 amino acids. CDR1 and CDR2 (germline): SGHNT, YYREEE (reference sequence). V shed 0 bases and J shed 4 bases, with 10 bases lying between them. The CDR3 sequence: CASSLATTAYGYTF. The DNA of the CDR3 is TGTGCCAGCAGCTTGGCCACGACAGCCTATGGCTACACCTTC.

This chain's CDR3 is CASSSADTQYF. CDR3 coding DNA: TGTGCCAGCAGCTCAGCAGATACGCAGTATTTT. The genes are TRBV7-9 and TRBJ2-3; D is undetermined. The CDR3 loop spans 11 amino acids. The V and J ends lost 4 bases and 4 bases respectively, with 3 bases between them. Germline-derived CDR1 and CDR2 are SEHNR and FQNEAQ (reference sequence).

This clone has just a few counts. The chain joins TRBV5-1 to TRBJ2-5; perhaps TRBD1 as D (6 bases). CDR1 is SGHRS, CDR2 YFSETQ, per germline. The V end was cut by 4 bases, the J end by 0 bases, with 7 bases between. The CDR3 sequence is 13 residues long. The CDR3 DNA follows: TGCGCCAGCAGCACAGGGAACCAAGAGACCCAGTACTTC. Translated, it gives CASSTGNQETQYF.

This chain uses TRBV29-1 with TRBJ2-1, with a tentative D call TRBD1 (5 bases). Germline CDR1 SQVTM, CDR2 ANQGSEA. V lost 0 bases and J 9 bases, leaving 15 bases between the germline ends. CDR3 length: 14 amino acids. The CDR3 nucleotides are TGCAGCGTTGAAGATATGGCAGGGCGGCGTGAGCAGTTCTTC. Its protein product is CSVEDMAGRREQFF.

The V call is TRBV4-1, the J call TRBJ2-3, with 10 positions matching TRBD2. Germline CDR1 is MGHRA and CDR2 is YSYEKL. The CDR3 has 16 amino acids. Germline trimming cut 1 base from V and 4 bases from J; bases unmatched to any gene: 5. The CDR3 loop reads CASSQAGAGGPDTQYF. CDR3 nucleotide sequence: TGCGCCAGCAGCCAAGCGGGAGCGGGGGGGCCAGATACGCAGTATTTT.

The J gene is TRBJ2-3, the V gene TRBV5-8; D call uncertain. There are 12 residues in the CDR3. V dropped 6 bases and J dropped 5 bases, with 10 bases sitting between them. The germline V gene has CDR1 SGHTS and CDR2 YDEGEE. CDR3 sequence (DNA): TGTGCCAGCACCACTACCAAAGATACGCAGTATTTT. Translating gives CASTTTKDTQYF.

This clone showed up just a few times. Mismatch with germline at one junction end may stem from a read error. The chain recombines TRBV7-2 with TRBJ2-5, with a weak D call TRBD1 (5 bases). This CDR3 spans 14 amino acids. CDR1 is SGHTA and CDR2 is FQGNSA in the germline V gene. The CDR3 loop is CASSLGPSQGTQYF. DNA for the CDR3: TGTGCCAGCAGCCTGGGGCCAAGCCAAGGGACCCAGTACTTC.

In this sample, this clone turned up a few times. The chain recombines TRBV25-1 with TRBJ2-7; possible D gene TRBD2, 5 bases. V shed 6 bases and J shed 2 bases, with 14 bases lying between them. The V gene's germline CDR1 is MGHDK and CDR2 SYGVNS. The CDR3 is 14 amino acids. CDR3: CASSVIGGAYEQYF. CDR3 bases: TGTGCCAGCAGCGTTATCGGAGGCGCCTACGAGCAGTACTTC.

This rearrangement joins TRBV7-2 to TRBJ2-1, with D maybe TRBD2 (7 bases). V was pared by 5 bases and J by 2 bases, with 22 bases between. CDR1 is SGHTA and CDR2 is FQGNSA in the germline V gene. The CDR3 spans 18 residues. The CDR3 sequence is CASSLHGRGAGTYNEQFF. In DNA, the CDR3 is TGTGCCAGCAGCCTCCACGGCCGGGGGGCAGGTACCTACAATGAGCAGTTCTTC. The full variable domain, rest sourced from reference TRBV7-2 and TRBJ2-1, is GAGVSQSPSNKVTEKGKDVELRCDPISGHTALYWYRQSLGQGLEFLIYFQGNSAPDKSGLPSDRFSAERTGGSVSTLTIQRTQQEDSAVYLCASSLHGRGAGTYNEQFFGPGTRLTVL.

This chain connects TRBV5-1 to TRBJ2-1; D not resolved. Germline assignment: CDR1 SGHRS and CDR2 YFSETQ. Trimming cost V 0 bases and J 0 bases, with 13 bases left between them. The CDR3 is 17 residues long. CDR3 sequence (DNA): TGCGCCAGCAGCTTGGCGCCGCCGAGCAGCTCCTACAATGAGCAGTTCTTC. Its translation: CASSLAPPSSSYNEQFF.

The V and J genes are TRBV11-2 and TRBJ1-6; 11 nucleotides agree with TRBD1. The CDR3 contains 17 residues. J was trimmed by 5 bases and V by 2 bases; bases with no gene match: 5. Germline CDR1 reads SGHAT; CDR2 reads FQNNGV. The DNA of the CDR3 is TGTGCCAGCAGCTTACCCGGACAGGGGGCAAATAATTCACCCCTCCACTTT. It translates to CASSLPGQGANNSPLHF. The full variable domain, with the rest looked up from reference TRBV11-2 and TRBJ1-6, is EAGVAQSPRYKIIEKRQSVAFWCNPISGHATLYWYQQILGQGPKLLIQFQNNGVVDDSQLPKDRFSAERLKGVDSTLKIQPAKLEDSAVYLCASSLPGQGANNSPLHFGNGTRLTVT.